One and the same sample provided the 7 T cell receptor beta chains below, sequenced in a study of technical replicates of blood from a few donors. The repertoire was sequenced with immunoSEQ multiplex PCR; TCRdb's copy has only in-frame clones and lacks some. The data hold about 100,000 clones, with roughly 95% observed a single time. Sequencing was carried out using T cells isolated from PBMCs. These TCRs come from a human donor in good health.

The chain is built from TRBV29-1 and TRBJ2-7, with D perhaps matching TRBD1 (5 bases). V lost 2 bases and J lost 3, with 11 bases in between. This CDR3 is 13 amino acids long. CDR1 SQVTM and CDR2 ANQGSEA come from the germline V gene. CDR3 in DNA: TGCAGCGTTGAAAGGGCAGGGTTCTACGAGCAGTACTTC. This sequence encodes CSVERAGFYEQYF.

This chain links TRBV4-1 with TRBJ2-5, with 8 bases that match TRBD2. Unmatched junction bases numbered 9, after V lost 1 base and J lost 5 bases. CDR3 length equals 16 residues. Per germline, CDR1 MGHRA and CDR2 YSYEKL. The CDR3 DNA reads TGCGCCAGCAGCCAAGTTTGGGGACTAGGTACTGAGACCCAGTACTTC. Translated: CASSQVWGLGTETQYF.

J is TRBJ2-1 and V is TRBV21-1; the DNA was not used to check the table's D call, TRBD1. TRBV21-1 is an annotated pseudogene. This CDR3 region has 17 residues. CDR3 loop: CASSKFIRQGFYNEQFF. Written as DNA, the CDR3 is TGTGCCAGCAGCAAATTTATTCGACAGGGATTCTACAATGAGCAGTTCTTC.

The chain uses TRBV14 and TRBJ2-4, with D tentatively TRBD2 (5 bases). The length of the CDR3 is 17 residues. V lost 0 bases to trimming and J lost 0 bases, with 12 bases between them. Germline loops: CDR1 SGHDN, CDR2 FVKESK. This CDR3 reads CASSQDTYRGAKNIQYF. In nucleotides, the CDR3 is TGTGCCAGCAGCCAAGATACATACCGGGGAGCCAAAAACATTCAGTACTTC.

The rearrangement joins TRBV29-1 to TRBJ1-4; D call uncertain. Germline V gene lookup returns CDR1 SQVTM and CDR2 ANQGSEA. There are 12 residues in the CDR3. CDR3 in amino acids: CSVGHSNEKLFF. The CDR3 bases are TGCAGTGTCGGCCACAGTAATGAAAAACTGTTTTTT.

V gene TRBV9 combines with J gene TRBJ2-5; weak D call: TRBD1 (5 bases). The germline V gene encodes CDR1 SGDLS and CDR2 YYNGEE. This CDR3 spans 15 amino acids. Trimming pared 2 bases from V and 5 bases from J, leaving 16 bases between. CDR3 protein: CASSVGSSWGETQYF. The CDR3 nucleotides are TGTGCCAGCAGCGTTGGCTCCTCCTGGGGCGAGACCCAGTACTTC. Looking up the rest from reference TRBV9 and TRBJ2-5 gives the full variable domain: DSGVTQTPKHLITATGQRVTLRCSPRSGDLSVYWYQQSLDQGLQFLIQYYNGEERAKGNILERFSAQQFPDLHSELNLSSLELGDSALYFCASSVGSSWGETQYFGPGTRLLVL.

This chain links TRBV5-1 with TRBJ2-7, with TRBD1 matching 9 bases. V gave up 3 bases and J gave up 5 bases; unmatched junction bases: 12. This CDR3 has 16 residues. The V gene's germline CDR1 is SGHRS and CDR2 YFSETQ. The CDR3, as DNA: TGCGCCAGCAGCTGGAGCCCGGGACAGGGTTTTAACGAGCAGTACTTC. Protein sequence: CASSWSPGQGFNEQYF.